This passage covers 14 T cell receptor beta chains from one sample sequenced in a study of OX40 agonist ivuxolimab in advanced cancers. TCRdb's copy holds only in-frame clones and misses some; the assay was immunoSEQ multiplex PCR. Of some 100,000 clones in the sample, under 90% were seen once. The sample was CD4+ or CD8+ T cells sorted from blood, taken in a trial of the OX40 agonist ivuxolimab. The receptors come from an adult with an advanced solid tumor such as melanoma, head and neck, liver or kidney cancer.

This rearrangement joins TRBV7-3 to TRBJ2-2; either TRBD1 or TRBD2 may fit D (5 bases each). Trimming cost V 4 bases and J 5 bases, with 14 bases left between them. The germline gives CDR1 SGHTA, CDR2 FQGTGA. The CDR3 has 15 amino acids. The CDR3 reads CASSSGRRGTGELFF. The CDR3 DNA reads TGTGCCAGCAGCTCGGGACGGAGAGGGACCGGGGAGCTGTTTTTT.

The V call is TRBV4-2, the J call TRBJ2-3; D possibly uses TRBD1 or TRBD2 (5 bases each). Trimming left V 0 bases short and J 2 bases short, with 15 bases between. Germline V gene lookup returns CDR1 LGHNA and CDR2 YNFKEQ. This CDR3 has 17 residues. The CDR3 region is CASSQDLPGRATDTQYF. DNA of the CDR3: TGTGCCAGCAGCCAAGATCTTCCGGGACGTGCCACAGATACGCAGTATTTT.

This clone was seen only a few times. The V gene is TRBV7-8, the J gene TRBJ1-5; D is unclear. This CDR3 region has 16 residues. The V end lost 5 bases, the J end lost 3 bases, and 17 bases lay between the germline ends. The germline V gene encodes CDR1 SGHVS and CDR2 FQNEAQ. CDR3 in amino acids: CASSPYEPLPNQPQHF. CDR3 bases: TGTGCCAGCAGCCCCTATGAGCCGCTTCCCAATCAGCCCCAGCATTTT.

This chain connects TRBV10-3 to TRBJ2-6; 11 positions match TRBD2. There are 14 residues in the CDR3. Losses at the gene ends were 9 bases for V and 4 bases for J; bases not matched to a gene: 2. Germline CDR1 ENHRY, CDR2 SYGVKD. The chain's CDR3 is CAISGGAGANVLTF. CDR3 nucleotides: TGTGCCATTAGCGGGGGGGCCGGGGCCAACGTCCTGACTTTC.

The V call is TRBV10-3, the J call TRBJ2-1; TRBD1 matches at 10 bases. The CDR3 consists of 14 residues. Germline V CDR1 and CDR2: ENHRY, SYGVKD. With V trimmed by 10 bases and J by 5 bases, 8 bases remained unmatched. CDR3 loop: CATLRGTGDNEQFF. The DNA for the CDR3 is TGTGCCACCCTCCGGGGGACAGGGGACAATGAGCAGTTCTTC.

The CDR3 protein is CASRWTGAYEQYF. CDR3 nucleotide sequence: TGTGCCAGCAGGTGGACAGGGGCCTACGAGCAGTACTTC. The chain combines TRBV27 with TRBJ2-7, with TRBD1 matching 9 bases. The CDR3 length is 13 residues. The germline gives CDR1 MNHEY, CDR2 SMNVEV (reference sequence). V lost 6 bases, J lost 2 bases, and 2 bases stayed unmatched.

The chain joins TRBV9 to TRBJ2-5, with 8 bases that match TRBD1. J lost 3 bases, V lost 4 bases, and 8 bases had no gene match. Germline V gene data show CDR1 as SGDLS and CDR2 as YYNGEE. The CDR3 runs to 15 residues. The CDR3 loop is CASSPLTGDEETQYF. The CDR3 DNA reads TGTGCCAGCAGCCCATTGACAGGGGATGAAGAGACCCAGTACTTC.

This clone came up once. The J gene is TRBJ2-2, the V gene TRBV7-3; D uncertain. CDR1 is SGHTA, CDR2 FQGTGA, per germline. The CDR3 is 14 amino acids. V gave up 3 bases and J gave up 4 bases, with 9 bases separating them. CDR3 DNA: TGTGCCAGCAGCTTTGGGTCCGCCACCGGGGAGCTGTTTTTT. Its protein is CASSFGSATGELFF.

The J gene is TRBJ1-1, the V gene TRBV9, with D perhaps matching TRBD1 (5 bases). V was cut by 4 bases and J by 0 bases, with 13 bases left in between. CDR3 length: 15 amino acids. The germline V gene encodes CDR1 SGDLS and CDR2 YYNGEE. CDR3 in amino acids: CASSPMGRLNTEAFF. The CDR3 DNA follows: TGTGCCAGCAGCCCCATGGGGCGGTTGAACACTGAAGCTTTCTTT.

This sequence joins TRBV7-2 and TRBJ1-5; D gene ambiguous. Deletions cut 0 bases from V and 2 bases from J, with 8 bases between. There are 15 residues in the CDR3. Germline V CDR1 and CDR2: SGHTA, FQGNSA. CDR3 region: CASSLALSGNQPQHF. CDR3 nucleotide sequence: TGTGCCAGCAGCTTAGCGCTCTCGGGCAATCAGCCCCAGCATTTT. Full variable domain (missing parts from reference TRBV7-2 and TRBJ1-5): GAGVSQSPSNKVTEKGKDVELRCDPISGHTALYWYRQSLGQGLEFLIYFQGNSAPDKSGLPSDRFSAERTGGSVSTLTIQRTQQEDSAVYLCASSLALSGNQPQHFGDGTRLSIL.

This clone was recorded once. This chain links TRBV4-3 with TRBJ1-4; D unresolved. V lost 5 bases and J lost 6, with 10 bases in between. The CDR3 is 13 residues long. Germline V lookup: CDR1 LGHNA, CDR2 YSLEER. CDR3 coding DNA: TGCGCCAGCAGCGCCCTTTTCGATGAAAAACTGTTTTTT. Amino acids: CASSALFDEKLFF.

This clone was found a few times. The V and J genes are TRBV5-4 and TRBJ1-6; 9 bases agree with TRBD1. The CDR3 extends over 14 amino acids. Germline trimming cut 0 bases from V and 12 bases from J; bases unmatched to any gene: 4. Germline CDR1 SGHNT, CDR2 YYREEE (reference sequence). The CDR3 nucleotides are TGTGCCAGCAGCTTGGATTGGGACAGGGAACCCCTCCACTTT. Translation: CASSLDWDREPLHF. The complete variable domain, with remaining parts taken from reference TRBV5-4 and TRBJ1-6, reads ETGVTQSPTHLIKTRGQQVTLRCSSQSGHNTVSWYQQALGQGPQFIFQYYREEENGRGNFPPRFSGLQFPNYSSELNVNALELDDSALYLCASSLDWDREPLHFGNGTRLTVT.

The genes are TRBV29-1 and TRBJ2-5; tentative D call: TRBD1 (5 bases). Germline loops: CDR1 SQVTM, CDR2 ANQGSEA. V dropped 7 bases and J dropped 3 bases, with 6 bases sitting between them. This CDR3 has 10 amino acids. The CDR3 DNA follows: TGCAGCGCCAGGGAAGAGACCCAGTACTTC. This translates into CSAREETQYF.

The J gene is TRBJ1-1, the V gene TRBV5-1; the D gene is possibly TRBD1 (5 bases). In germline, CDR1 is SGHRS, CDR2 YFSETQ. The CDR3 extends over 15 amino acids. V lost 2 bases to trimming and J lost 5 bases, with 16 bases between them. DNA of the CDR3: TGCGCCAGCAGCTTCCCTCGGCAGGGAGGGACTGAAGCTTTCTTT. Translated, it gives CASSFPRQGGTEAFF.